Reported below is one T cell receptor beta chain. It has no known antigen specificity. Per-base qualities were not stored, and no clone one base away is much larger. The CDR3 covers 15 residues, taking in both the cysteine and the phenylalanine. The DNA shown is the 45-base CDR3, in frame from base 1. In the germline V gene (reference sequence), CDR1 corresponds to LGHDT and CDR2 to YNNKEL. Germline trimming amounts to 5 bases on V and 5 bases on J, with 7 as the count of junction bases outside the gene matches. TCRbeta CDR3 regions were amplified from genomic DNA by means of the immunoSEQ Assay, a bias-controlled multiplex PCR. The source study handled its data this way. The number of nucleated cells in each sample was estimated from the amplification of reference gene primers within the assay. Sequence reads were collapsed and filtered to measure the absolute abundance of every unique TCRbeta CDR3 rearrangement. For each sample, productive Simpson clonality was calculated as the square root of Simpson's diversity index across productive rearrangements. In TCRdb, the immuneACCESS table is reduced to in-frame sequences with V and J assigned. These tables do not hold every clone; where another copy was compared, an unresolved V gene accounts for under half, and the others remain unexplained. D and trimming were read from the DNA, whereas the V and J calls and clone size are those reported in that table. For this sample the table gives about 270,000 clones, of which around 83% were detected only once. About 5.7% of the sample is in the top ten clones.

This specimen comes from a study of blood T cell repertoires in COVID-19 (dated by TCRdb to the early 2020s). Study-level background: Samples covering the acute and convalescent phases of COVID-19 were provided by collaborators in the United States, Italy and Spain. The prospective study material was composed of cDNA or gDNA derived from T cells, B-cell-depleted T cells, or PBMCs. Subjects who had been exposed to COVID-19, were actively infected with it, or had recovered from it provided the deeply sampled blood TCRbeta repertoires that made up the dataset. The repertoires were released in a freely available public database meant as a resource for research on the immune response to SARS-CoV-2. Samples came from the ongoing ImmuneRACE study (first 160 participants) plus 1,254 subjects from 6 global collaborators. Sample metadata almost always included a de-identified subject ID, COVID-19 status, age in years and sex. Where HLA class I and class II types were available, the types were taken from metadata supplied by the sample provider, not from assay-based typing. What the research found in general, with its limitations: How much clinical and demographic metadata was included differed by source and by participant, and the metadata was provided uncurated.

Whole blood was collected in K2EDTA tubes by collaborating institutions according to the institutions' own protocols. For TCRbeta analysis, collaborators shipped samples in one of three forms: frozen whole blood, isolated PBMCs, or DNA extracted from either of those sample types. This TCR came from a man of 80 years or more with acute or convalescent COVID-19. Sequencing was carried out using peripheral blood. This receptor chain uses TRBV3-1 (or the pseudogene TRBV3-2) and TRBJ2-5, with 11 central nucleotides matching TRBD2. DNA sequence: TGTGCCAGCAGCAATAGCGGGGGGGCAGAGGAGACCCAGTACTTC. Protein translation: CASSNSGGAEETQYF.